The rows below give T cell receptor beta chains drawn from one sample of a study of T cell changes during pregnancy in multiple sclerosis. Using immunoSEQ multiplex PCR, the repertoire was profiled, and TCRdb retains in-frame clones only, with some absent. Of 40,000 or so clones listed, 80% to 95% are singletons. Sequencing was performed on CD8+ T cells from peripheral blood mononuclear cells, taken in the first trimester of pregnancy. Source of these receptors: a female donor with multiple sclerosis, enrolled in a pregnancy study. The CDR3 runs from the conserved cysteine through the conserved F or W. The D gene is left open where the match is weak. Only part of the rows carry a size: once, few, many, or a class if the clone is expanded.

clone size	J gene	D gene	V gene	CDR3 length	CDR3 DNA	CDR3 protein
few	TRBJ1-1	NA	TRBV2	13	TGTGCCAGCGGAAGGACAGCGAACACTGAAGCTTTCTTT	CASGRTANTEAFF
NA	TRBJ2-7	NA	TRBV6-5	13	TGTGCCAGCAGTTTGTCCGGCTCCTACGAGCAGTACTTC	CASSLSGSYEQYF
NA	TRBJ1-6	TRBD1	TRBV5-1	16	TGCGCCAGCAGCTTGGGACAGGGGGCGACCCTATCACCCCTCCACTTT	CASSLGQGATLSPLHF
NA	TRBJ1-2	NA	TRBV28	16	TGTGCCAGCAGTTTATATGTCGTAGCCCCCGTATTAGGCTACACCTTC	CASSLYVVAPVLGYTF
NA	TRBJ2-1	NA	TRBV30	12	TGTGCCTGGAGTGTAGGAGGATATGAGCAGTTCTTC	CAWSVGGYEQFF
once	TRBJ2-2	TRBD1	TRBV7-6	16	TGTGCCAGCAGCGGACCGGGACAGGGTTTCACCGGGGAGCTGTTTTTT	CASSGPGQGFTGELFF
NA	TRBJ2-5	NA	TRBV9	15	TGTGCCAGCAGCGTAGGAGGGTTGGAAGACGAGACCCAGTACTTC	CASSVGGLEDETQYF
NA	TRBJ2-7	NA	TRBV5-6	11	TGTGCCAGCAGCAGAGCCTACGAGCAGTACTTC	CASSRAYEQYF
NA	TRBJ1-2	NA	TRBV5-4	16	TGTGCCAGCAGCTTGGTAGCGGCAGCCACTAACTATGGCTACACCTTC	CASSLVAAATNYGYTF
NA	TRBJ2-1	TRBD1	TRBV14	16	TGTGCCAGCAGCAACAGACAGGGGGCCCCCTACAATGAGCAGTTCTTC	CASSNRQGAPYNEQFF
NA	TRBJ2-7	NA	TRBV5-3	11	TGTGCCAGAAGAGGTTTGCGGGAGCAGTACTTC	CARRGLREQYF
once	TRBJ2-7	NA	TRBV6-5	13	TGTGCCAGCAGTCCAGGGTTCCGGAACGAGCAGTACTTC	CASSPGFRNEQYF
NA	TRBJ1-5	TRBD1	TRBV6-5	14	TGTGCCAGCAGTTACGGACAGGGGGGGCAGCCCCAGCATTTT	CASSYGQGGQPQHF
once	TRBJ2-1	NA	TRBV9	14	TGTGCCAGCAGCCCTCCTGCTCTACACAATGAGCAGTTCTTC	CASSPPALHNEQFF
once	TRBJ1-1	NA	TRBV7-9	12	TGTGCCAGCAGCGTAGGGGAGGCTGAAGCTTTCTTT	CASSVGEAEAFF
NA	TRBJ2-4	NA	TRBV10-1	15	TGCGCCAGCAGTGAGGGGCTCAGCGGTCGAAACATTCAGTACTTC	CASSEGLSGRNIQYF
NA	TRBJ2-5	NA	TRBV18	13	TGTGCCAACAGCAGGACAACCCAAGAGACCCAGTACTTC	CANSRTTQETQYF
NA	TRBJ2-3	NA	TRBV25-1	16	TGTGCCAGCAGTGAATGGGCCAGGACTAGCACAGATACGCAGTATTTT	CASSEWARTSTDTQYF
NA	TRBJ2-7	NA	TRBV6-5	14	TGTGCCAGCAGGGTGTCCGCGGGGTCCTACGAGCAGTACTTC	CASRVSAGSYEQYF
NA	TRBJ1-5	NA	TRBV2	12	TGTGCCAGCAGTGCGGGGGGTCAGCCCCAGCATTTT	CASSAGGQPQHF
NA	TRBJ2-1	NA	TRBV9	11	TGTGCCAGCAGCGTAGGTCGGGAGCAGTTCTTC	CASSVGREQFF
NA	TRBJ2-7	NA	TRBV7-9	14	TGTGCCAGCAGCTACAGCGAGCGGGTCTACGAGCAGTACTTC	CASSYSERVYEQYF
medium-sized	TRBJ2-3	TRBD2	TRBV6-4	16	TGTGCCAGCAGTGACTCGAGTAGCGGGGGGGCCGATACGCAGTATTTT	CASSDSSSGGADTQYF
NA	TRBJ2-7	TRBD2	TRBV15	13	TGTGCCACCAGCAGAGATGAAAGCGGGGGGCCTCGCTTC	CATSRDESGGPRF
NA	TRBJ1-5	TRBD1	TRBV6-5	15	TGTGCCAGCAGTTACTCGACAGGGGGCAATCAGCCCCAGCATTTT	CASSYSTGGNQPQHF
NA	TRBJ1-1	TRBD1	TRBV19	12	TGTGCCAGTAGGAGACAGGGGAATGAAGCTTTCTTT	CASRRQGNEAFF
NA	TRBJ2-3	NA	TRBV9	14	TGTGCCAGCAGCGTAGGTCGGAGGGGAGATACGCAGTATTTT	CASSVGRRGDTQYF
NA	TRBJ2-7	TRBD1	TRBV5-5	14	TGTGCCAGCAGCTCGGGACAGGGGAAGGACGAGCAGTACTTC	CASSSGQGKDEQYF
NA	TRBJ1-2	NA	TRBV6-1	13	TGTGCCAGCCCGACAGACTCGAACTATGGCTACACCTTC	CASPTDSNYGYTF
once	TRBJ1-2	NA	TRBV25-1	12	TGTGCCAGCAGTTTAGGGAGCTATGGCTACACCTTC	CASSLGSYGYTF
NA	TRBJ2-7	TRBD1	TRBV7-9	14	TGTGCCAGCAGCCCACGACAGGGAATCTACGAGCAGTACTTC	CASSPRQGIYEQYF
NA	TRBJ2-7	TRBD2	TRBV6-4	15	TGTGCCAGCAGTTACGCCGGGGGACTAGTCTACGAGCAGTACTTC	CASSYAGGLVYEQYF
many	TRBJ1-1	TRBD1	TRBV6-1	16	TGTGCCAGCAGTGAACCAGCAGGGGGCAGGGCCACTGAAGCTTTCTTT	CASSEPAGGRATEAFF
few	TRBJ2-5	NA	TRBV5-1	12	TGCGCCGCGGGCACCCTCGGAGAGACCCAGTACTTC	CAAGTLGETQYF
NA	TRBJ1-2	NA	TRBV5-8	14	TGTGCCAGCAGCCCCCAGGGCGCCGGCTATGGCTACACCTTC	CASSPQGAGYGYTF